This is a list of T cell receptor beta chains from one sample in a study of immune cell composition in non-small cell lung cancer. Profiling relied on immunoSEQ multiplex PCR, and the TCRdb table lists in-frame clones only, not all of them. The sample comprises about 3,800 clones, around 80% of which are singletons, and approximately 7.3% rests with the top ten. The sample consisted of lung tumor tissue. These receptors were obtained from a human donor with non-small cell lung cancer. Each CDR3 is given with its conserved first and last residue. D genes are given only for firm matches. Size tells how often a clone was seen (once, few, many) or the class of an expanded clone, and some rows leave it out.

D gene: -
J gene: TRBJ1-3
V gene: TRBV19
clone size: -
CDR3 DNA: TGTGCCAGTAGTCAACAGGGTGATGGAAACACCATATATTTT
CDR3 protein: CASSQQGDGNTIYF

D gene: TRBD2
J gene: TRBJ2-1
V gene: TRBV9
clone size: -
CDR3 DNA: TGTGCCAGCAGCGAAACCGGGACTAGCGGGGGGCCAAGCTCCTACAATGAGCAGTTCTTC
CDR3 protein: CASSETGTSGGPSSYNEQFF

D gene: TRBD1
J gene: TRBJ2-5
V gene: TRBV12-5
clone size: few
CDR3 DNA: TGTGCTAGTGGTTCCGGGACAGGTCTTCAAGAGACCCAGTACTTC
CDR3 protein: CASGSGTGLQETQYF

D gene: -
J gene: TRBJ1-1
V gene: TRBV7-9
clone size: -
CDR3 DNA: TGTGCCAGCAGCTTAGGATGGGGGGTGGGCACTGAAGCTTTCTTT
CDR3 protein: CASSLGWGVGTEAFF

D gene: -
J gene: TRBJ1-4
V gene: TRBV9
clone size: -
CDR3 DNA: TGTGCCAGCAGCGCCTTGGGAGGTCATAATGAAAAACTGTTTTTT
CDR3 protein: CASSALGGHNEKLFF

D gene: -
J gene: TRBJ2-5
V gene: TRBV5-8
clone size: -
CDR3 DNA: TGTGCCAGCAGCCACAACCCCCACCAAGAGACCCAGTACTTC
CDR3 protein: CASSHNPHQETQYF

D gene: -
J gene: TRBJ2-2
V gene: TRBV19
clone size: -
CDR3 DNA: TGTGCCAGTAGTACCATTGGAGTGGGGGGTCAGGGCACCGGGGAGCTGTTTTTT
CDR3 protein: CASSTIGVGGQGTGELFF

D gene: TRBD1
J gene: TRBJ1-1
V gene: TRBV28
clone size: -
CDR3 DNA: TGTGCCAGCAGTTTCAACCCGATACAGGGGTTCACTGAAGCTTTCTTT
CDR3 protein: CASSFNPIQGFTEAFF

D gene: TRBD2
J gene: TRBJ2-5
V gene: TRBV7-2
clone size: -
CDR3 DNA: TGTGCCAGCAGCAAAAGCGGGGGCGGAGAGACCCAGTACTTC
CDR3 protein: CASSKSGGGETQYF

D gene: TRBD1
J gene: TRBJ2-7
V gene: TRBV27
clone size: -
CDR3 DNA: TGTGCCAGCAGTCTACAGGGGTCCCCAGGCGAGCAGTACTTC
CDR3 protein: CASSLQGSPGEQYF

D gene: -
J gene: TRBJ1-1
V gene: TRBV4-2
clone size: large
CDR3 DNA: TGTGCCAGCAGCGGTTTGACAGGTTACACTGAAGCTTTCTTT
CDR3 protein: CASSGLTGYTEAFF